These T cell receptor beta chains were read from a single sample in a study of identical twins. Using its own MiXCR run on the 5' RACE reads, TCRdb lists one record per CDR3 protein. Of about 790,000 distinct CDR3 sequences in the sample, roughly 18% are singletons; the top ten hold roughly 14%. These same data were also listed under a study on T cells expressing NK-cell markers.

The specimen was PBMCs. Every receptor here comes from a woman between 18 and 29 years old in good health. CDR3s include the opening cysteine and the closing phenylalanine or tryptophan. The D gene is left open where the match is weak. Where a row states a size, it is once, few, many or the class of an expanded clone; other rows omit it.

V gene,J gene,clone size,D gene,CDR3 length,CDR3 DNA,CDR3 protein
TRBV20-1,TRBJ2-3,-,-,14,TGCAGTGCTCTTATCTTGGTGGGCCCAGATACGCAGTATTTT,CSALILVGPDTQYF
TRBV29-1,TRBJ1-1,-,TRBD1,14,TGCAGCGTTGGGGGACAGGGGGGATGGACTGAAGCTTTCTTT,CSVGGQGGWTEAFF
TRBV10-3,TRBJ2-2,few,TRBD2,15,TGTGCCATCAAGGCTAGCGGGAGAGGGACCGGGGAGCTGTTTTTT,CAIKASGRGTGELFF
TRBV12-3/TRBV12-4,TRBJ2-2,few,-,13,TGTGCCAGCAGAACTAGGGAGGCCGGGGAGCTGTTTTTT,CASRTREAGELFF
TRBV4-1,TRBJ2-5,few,-,16,TGCGCCAGCAGCCAAGATAGTGTAGGGTATCAAGAGACCCAGTACTTC,CASSQDSVGYQETQYF
TRBV7-9,TRBJ1-2,many,-,14,TGTGCCAGCAGCTTAGGGACTGACTTCTATGGCTACACCTTC,CASSLGTDFYGYTF
TRBV6-5,TRBJ2-1,few,-,14,TGTGCCAGCAGTTCCCTTGGGACTCGCAATGAGCAGTTCTTC,CASSSLGTRNEQFF
TRBV15,TRBJ2-2,-,-,13,TGTGCCACCAGCAGAGATGCTATGGGGGAGCTGTTTTTT,CATSRDAMGELFF
TRBV12-3/TRBV12-4,TRBJ2-3,-,TRBD2,14,TGTGCCAGCAGTTTGCCTAGCGGGCCGGATACGCAGTATTTT,CASSLPSGPDTQYF
TRBV7-9,TRBJ1-3,-,-,16,TGTGCCAGCAGCTTAGATGGGACATCCCCTGGAAACACCATATATTTT,CASSLDGTSPGNTIYF
TRBV11-2,TRBJ2-7,many,TRBD2,15,TGTGCCAGCAGCTTGGGCGGGGGGACCTCCTACGAGCAGTACTTC,CASSLGGGTSYEQYF